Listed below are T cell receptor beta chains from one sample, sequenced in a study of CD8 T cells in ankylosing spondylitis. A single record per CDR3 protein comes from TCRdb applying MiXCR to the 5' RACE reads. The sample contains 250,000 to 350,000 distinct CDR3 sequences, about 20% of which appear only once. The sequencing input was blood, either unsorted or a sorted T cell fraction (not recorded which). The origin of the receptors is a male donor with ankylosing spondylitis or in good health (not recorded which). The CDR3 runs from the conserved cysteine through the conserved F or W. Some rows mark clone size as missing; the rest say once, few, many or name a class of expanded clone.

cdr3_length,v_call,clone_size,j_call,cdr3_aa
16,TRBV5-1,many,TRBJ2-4,CASSLATTVAKNIQYF
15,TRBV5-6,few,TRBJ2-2,CASSRDSGPTGELFF
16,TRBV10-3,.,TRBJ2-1,CAISAGLAGEKGEQFF
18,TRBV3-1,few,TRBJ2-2,CASSPGTTGGWNTGELFF
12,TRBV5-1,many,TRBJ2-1,CASSSQSNEQFF
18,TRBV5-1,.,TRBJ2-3,CASSLDLAGVWGTDTQYF
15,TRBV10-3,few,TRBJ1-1,CAIRDNRSPNTEAFF
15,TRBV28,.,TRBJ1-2,CASGEWGLANYGYTF
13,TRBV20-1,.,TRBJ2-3,CSASSGAADTQYF
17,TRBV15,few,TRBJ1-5,CATSSPQLRGNNQPQHF
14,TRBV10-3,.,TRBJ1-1,CAITAGQLNTEAFF
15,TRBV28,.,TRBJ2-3,CASSLIAGGPDTQYF
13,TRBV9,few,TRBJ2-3,CASSPGLAGGAYF
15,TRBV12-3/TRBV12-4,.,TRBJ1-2,CASRPSGTGGLGYTF
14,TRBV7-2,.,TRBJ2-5,CASSLQQGKETQYF
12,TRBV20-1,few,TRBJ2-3,CSANPRTDTQYF
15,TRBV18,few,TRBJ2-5,CASSPMAVFTETQYF
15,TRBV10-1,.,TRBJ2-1,CASSQTGTGPNEQFF
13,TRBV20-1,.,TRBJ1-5,CPRACQANQPQHF
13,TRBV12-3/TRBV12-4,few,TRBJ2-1,CASSLTSGMEQFF
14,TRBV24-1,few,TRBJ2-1,CATSDPPLITEQFF
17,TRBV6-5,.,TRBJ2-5,CASSYKSTELNQETQYF
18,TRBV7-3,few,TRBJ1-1,CASSYGRVGQISNTEAFF
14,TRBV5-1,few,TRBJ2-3,CASSSEQGSDTQYF
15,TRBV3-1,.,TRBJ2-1,CASSQGPSGAHEQFF
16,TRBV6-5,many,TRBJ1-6,CASSYSTAEFNSPLHF
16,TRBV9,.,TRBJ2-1,CASSVVISGGANEQFF